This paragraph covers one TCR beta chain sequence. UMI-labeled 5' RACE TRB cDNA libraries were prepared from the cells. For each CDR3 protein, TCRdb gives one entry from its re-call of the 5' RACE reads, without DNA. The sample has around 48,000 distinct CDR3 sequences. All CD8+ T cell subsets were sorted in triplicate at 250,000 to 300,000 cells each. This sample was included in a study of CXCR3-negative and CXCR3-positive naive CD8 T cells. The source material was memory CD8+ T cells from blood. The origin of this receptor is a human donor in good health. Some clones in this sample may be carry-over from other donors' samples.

Here the CDR3 reads CASSHPGTSYGYTF. The V call is TRBV4-3, the J call TRBJ1-2; no DNA is available, so the TRBD1 call from TCRdb remains unchecked. Germline loops: CDR1 LGHNA, CDR2 YSLEER. The CDR3 is 14 residues long.